This TCR beta chain was found in a study of blood T cell repertoires in COVID-19. Study-wide background: T cells, B-cell-depleted T cells, or PBMCs supplied cDNA or gDNA.

Using immunoSEQ multiplex PCR, the repertoire was profiled, and TCRdb retains in-frame clones only, with some absent. The sample includes some 180,000 clones, 84% of them seen just once. Cohorts were determined from participant-reported clinical history. The study recruited exposed participants who had met a COVID-19 case within 2 weeks before entry. The CDR3 runs to 15 residues. Trimming cost V 4 bases and J 0 bases; bases outside gene matches: 4. The germline CDR1 and CDR2 sequences are SGHTA and FQGNSA. This chain joins TRBV7-2 and TRBJ2-3, with 7 bases aligning to TRBD1. This TCR derives from a young woman who had been exposed to COVID-19. The specimen was PBMCs or T cells enriched from blood (not recorded which). The CDR3 DNA reads TGTGCCAGCAGCTCCACGGGACAGAGCACAGATACGCAGTATTTT. Residues: CASSSTGQSTDTQYF.